This T cell receptor beta chain was obtained from a study of T cells in localized non-small cell lung cancer. Sequencing was performed with immunoSEQ multiplex PCR; in TCRdb, only in-frame clones are kept and a portion is missing. The repertoire holds over 30,000 clones, roughly 88% seen once, with less than 3% in the top ten. This CDR3 region has 14 residues. Germline V gene sequence: CDR1 MNHEY, CDR2 SMNVEV (reference sequence). Trimming took 3 bases from V and 2 from J, leaving 8 bases between them. The sequence was collected from a woman between 35 and 75 years old with stage I lung adenocarcinoma. Sequenced here: peripheral blood, sampled before any cancer treatment. J is TRBJ2-4 and V is TRBV27; a possible D gene is TRBD1 (5 bases). DNA of the CDR3: TGTGCCAGCAGTTTTACAGGACCCAAAAACATTCAGTACTTC. Amino acid sequence: CASSFTGPKNIQYF.